These T cell receptor beta chains were read from a single sample in a study of metastatic and nonmetastatic thyroid tumors. Using MiXCR, TCRdb reanalyzed the PCR reads. The sample carries over 11,000 clones, 23% recorded once. Sequences were obtained from blood. The receptors shown here come from a female donor with papillary thyroid cancer or a benign thyroid nodule (not recorded which). Some clones in this sample may be carry-over from other donors' samples. Each CDR3 is given without its conserved first and last residue.

j_call v_call cdr3_aa
TRBJ2-3 TRBV7-2 ASSLSDTQY
TRBJ2-3 TRBV11-2 ASSRSGGWDTQY
TRBJ2-1 TRBV18 ASGGPPLGYNEQF
TRBJ2-3 TRBV2 ASSDDVSLAGDTDTQY
TRBJ2-5 TRBV20-1 SVVDRAKVETQY
TRBJ2-3 TRBV6-4 ASAEGGTGVTDTQY
TRBJ2-1 TRBV7-2 ASSLDSGHNNEQF
TRBJ2-3 TRBV20-1 SARDEIAGGPGTQY
TRBJ2-3 TRBV27 ASSLSSRGTDTQY
TRBJ1-1 TRBV5-1 ASSLAQNTEAF
TRBJ2-7 TRBV20-1 SATDLDYEQY
TRBJ2-4 TRBV11-3 ASSTPRGAKNIQY
TRBJ2-7 TRBV11-2 ASSLITYEQY
TRBJ2-7 TRBV6-2/TRBV6-3 ASSYPQGPNEQY
TRBJ1-2 TRBV6-5 ASSYSGTGEYGYT
TRBJ2-7 TRBV12-3/TRBV12-4 ASSPRLAGTEQY
TRBJ1-1 TRBV28 ASSLSGRWNTEAF
TRBJ2-2 TRBV4-2 ASSQDTSGTGELF
TRBJ2-5 TRBV12-3/TRBV12-4 ASSLAGTQETQY
TRBJ2-7 TRBV6-1 ASSRMGLAGGEQY
TRBJ2-7 TRBV5-6 ASSLVGGEQY
TRBJ1-5 TRBV28 AISRDGSNQPQH
TRBJ2-1 TRBV7-9 ASSLVYSLDEQF
TRBJ1-1 TRBV11-3 ASSFWIRGGDTEAF
TRBJ2-3 TRBV19 ASNMDRGTSTDTQY
TRBJ2-3 TRBV7-8 ASSLIRTDTQY
TRBJ1-5 TRBV7-2 ASSPGHSYNQPQH
TRBJ2-5 TRBV6-1 ASSQTGWSETKY
TRBJ1-1 TRBV2 ASSDVGEAF
TRBJ2-5 TRBV3-1 ASSQYQETQY
TRBJ1-2 TRBV6-1 ASSLQGDGGYGYT
TRBJ2-7 TRBV29-1 SVEGTGYDEQY
TRBJ2-1 TRBV19 ASSIGSRSIGQF
TRBJ2-2 TRBV27 ASRPRDSPGELF
TRBJ1-2 TRBV5-6 ASSLVEYGYT
TRBJ2-7 TRBV28 ASSRQYEQY
TRBJ2-5 TRBV7-2 ASSPRLRGETQY
TRBJ2-1 TRBV12-3/TRBV12-4 ASSSGGRGQF
TRBJ2-3 TRBV7-2 ASSPSGADTQY
TRBJ1-2 TRBV28 ASSSRDTLPYGYT
TRBJ2-7 TRBV13 ASSLGRGSYYEQY
TRBJ1-5 TRBV30 AWNHGGPSQPQH
TRBJ2-7 TRBV20-1 SASPPTGVYEQY
TRBJ2-1 TRBV3-1 ASSHQRGSSGRGPYNEQF
TRBJ2-3 TRBV6-1 ATSSGGRADTQY
TRBJ1-2 TRBV2 ASSLTGLYGYT
TRBJ2-5 TRBV5-1 ASSSDRVETQY
TRBJ2-5 TRBV7-9 ASSLGTTQTQY
TRBJ2-7 TRBV27 ASSGSHGGEQY
TRBJ2-5 TRBV10-2 ATQQGSQETQY
TRBJ2-5 TRBV6-1 ASSSLGGQETQY
TRBJ2-1 TRBV19 ASSFPLLNNEQF
TRBJ2-1 TRBV2 ASRGGRDEQF
TRBJ1-5 TRBV19 ASSSTGLNQPQH
TRBJ1-1 TRBV20-1 SARDHTEAF